Sequencing of this TCR beta chain was carried out in a study of blood T cell repertoires in COVID-19. Overall study: The United States, Italy and Spain supplied acute and convalescent COVID-19 samples. PBMCs, B-cell-depleted T cells, or T cells provided the cDNA or gDNA that made up the material.

Authors' analysis steps: Reference gene primer amplification in the assay estimated nucleated cell counts. Produced via immunoSEQ multiplex PCR; TCRdb's table is partial and in-frame only. Clone size and V and J calls were adopted from that table, with D and trimming inferred from the DNA. Of roughly 120,000 clones in the sample, roughly 80% were seen once. On this clone: Additional DNA sequences in this sample encode the identical CDR3.

CDR3 length equals 15 residues. Germline CDR1 is MNHEY and CDR2 is SMNVEV (reference sequence). Trimming shortened V by 3 bases and J by 6 bases, and 12 bases separated the two germline ends. V gene TRBV27 combines with J gene TRBJ1-6; perhaps TRBD1 as D (5 bases). The origin of this receptor is an older man with acute or convalescent COVID-19. The material sequenced was peripheral blood. The CDR3 region is CASSLGQGFNSPLHF. In nucleotides, the CDR3 is TGTGCCAGCAGTTTGGGGCAGGGATTTAATTCACCCCTCCACTTT.